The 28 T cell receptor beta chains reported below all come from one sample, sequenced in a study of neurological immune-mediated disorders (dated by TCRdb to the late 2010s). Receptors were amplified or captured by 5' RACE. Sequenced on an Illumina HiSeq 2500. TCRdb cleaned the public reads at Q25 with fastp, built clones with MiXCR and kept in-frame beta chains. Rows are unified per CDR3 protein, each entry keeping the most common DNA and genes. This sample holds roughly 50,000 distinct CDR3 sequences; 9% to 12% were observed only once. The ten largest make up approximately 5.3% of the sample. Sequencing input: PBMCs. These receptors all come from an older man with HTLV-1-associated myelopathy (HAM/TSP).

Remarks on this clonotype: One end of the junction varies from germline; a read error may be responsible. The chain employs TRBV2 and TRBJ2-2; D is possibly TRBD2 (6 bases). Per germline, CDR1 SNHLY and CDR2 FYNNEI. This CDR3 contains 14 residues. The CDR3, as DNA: TGTGCCAGCAGTCTTGGGAGAAGTCGCGGGGAGCCGTTTTTT. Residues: CASSLGRSRGEPFF. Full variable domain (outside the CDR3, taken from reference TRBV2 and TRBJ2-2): EPEVTQTPSHQVTQMGQEVILRCVPISNHLYFYWYRQILGQKVEFLVSFYNNEISEKSEIFDDQFSVERPDGSNFTLKIRSTKLEDSAMYFCASSLGRSRGEPFFGEGSRLTVL.

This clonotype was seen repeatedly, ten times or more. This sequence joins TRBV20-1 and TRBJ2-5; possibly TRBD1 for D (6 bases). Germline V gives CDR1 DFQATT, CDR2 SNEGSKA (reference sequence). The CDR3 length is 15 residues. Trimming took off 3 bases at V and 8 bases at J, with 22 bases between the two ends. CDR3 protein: CSAREWTDLPETQYF. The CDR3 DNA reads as TGCAGTGCTAGGGAATGGACAGATCTCCCAGAAACCCAGTACTTC.

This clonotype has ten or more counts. DNA for the CDR3: TGTGCCAGCAGTATACTAGCGGGAGGATACAATGAGCAGTTCTTC. Protein: CASSILAGGYNEQFF. V usage is TRBV9 and J usage is TRBJ2-1, with 12 nucleotides matching TRBD2. V was clipped by 5 bases and J by 4 bases; unmatched bases: 4. The germline gives CDR1 SGDLS, CDR2 YYNGEE. The length of the CDR3 is 15 residues. Based on the CDR3 plus reference TRBV9 and TRBJ2-1, the full variable domain is DSGVTQTPKHLITATGQRVTLRCSPRSGDLSVYWYQQSLDQGLQFLIQYYNGEERAKGNILERFSAQQFPDLHSELNLSSLELGDSALYFCASSILAGGYNEQFFGPGTRLTVL.

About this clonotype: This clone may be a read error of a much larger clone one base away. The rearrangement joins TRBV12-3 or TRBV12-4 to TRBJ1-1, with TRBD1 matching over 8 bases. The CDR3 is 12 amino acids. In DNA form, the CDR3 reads TGTTCCAGCATTTCAGGGGGCAGGGTAGCTTTCTTT. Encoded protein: CSSISGGRVAFF.

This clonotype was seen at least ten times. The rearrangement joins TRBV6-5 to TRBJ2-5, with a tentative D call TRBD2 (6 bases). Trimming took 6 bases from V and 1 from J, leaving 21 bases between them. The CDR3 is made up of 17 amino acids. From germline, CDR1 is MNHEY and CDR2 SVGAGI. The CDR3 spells CASRGRGLLAGQETQYF. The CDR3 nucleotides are TGTGCCAGCAGGGGAAGGGGTTTACTAGCTGGCCAAGAGACCCAGTACTTC.

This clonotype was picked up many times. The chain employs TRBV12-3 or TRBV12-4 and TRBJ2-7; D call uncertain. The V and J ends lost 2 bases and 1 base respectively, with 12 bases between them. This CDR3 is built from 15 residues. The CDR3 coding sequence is TGTGCCAGCAGTTTACGGCACTGGGGATCCTACGAGCAGTACTTC. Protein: CASSLRHWGSYEQYF.

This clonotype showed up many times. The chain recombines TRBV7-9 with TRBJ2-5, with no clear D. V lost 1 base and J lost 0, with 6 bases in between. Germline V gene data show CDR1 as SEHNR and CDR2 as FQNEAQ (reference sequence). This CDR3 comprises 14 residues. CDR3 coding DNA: TGTGCCAGCAGCTTAGGGCAGTACCAAGAGACCCAGTACTTC. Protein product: CASSLGQYQETQYF.

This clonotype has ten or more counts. This CDR3 is CASSRLTGNTIYF. CDR3 in DNA: TGTGCCAGCAGCCGACTAACCGGAAACACCATATATTTT. The gene calls are TRBV7-2 and TRBJ1-3; D gene ambiguous. Germline CDR1 and CDR2: SGHTA and FQGNSA. Trimming stripped 5 bases from V and 4 bases from J, with 9 bases between. The CDR3 runs 13 residues. The complete variable domain, with remaining parts taken from reference TRBV7-2 and TRBJ1-3, reads GAGVSQSPSNKVTEKGKDVELRCDPISGHTALYWYRQSLGQGLEFLIYFQGNSAPDKSGLPSDRFSAERTGGSVSTLTIQRTQQEDSAVYLCASSRLTGNTIYFGEGSWLTVV.

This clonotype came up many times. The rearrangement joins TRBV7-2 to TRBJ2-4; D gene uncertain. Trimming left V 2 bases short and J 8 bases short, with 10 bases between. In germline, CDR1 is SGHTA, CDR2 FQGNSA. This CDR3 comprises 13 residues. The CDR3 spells CASSLKGIDIQYF. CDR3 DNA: TGTGCCAGCAGCTTAAAGGGAATAGACATTCAGTACTTC.

CDR3 amino acids: CASSPNGPAAGVLRGEQYF. As DNA, the CDR3 is TGTGCCAGCTCACCGAATGGACCGGCCGCGGGAGTTCTGAGGGGCGAGCAGTACTTC. The chain links TRBV18 to TRBJ2-7, with 7 positions matching TRBD2. J gave up 6 bases and V 3 bases, and 23 bases lay outside the gene matches. CDR3 length: 19 residues. CDR1 and CDR2 (germline): KGHSH, LQKENI.

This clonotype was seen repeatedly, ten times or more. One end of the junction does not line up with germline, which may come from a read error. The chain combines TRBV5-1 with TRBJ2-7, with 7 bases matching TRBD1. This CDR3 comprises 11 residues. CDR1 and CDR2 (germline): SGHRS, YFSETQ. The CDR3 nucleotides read TGCGCCAGCAGTAACGGACAGGACAGAGATTTC. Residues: CASSNGQDRDF.

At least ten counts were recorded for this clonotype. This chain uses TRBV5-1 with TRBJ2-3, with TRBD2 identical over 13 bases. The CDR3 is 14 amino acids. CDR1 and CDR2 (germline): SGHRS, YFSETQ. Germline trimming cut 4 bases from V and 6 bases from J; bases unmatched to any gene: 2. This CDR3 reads CASSPTSGRDTQYF. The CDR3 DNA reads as TGCGCCAGCAGCCCGACTAGCGGGAGGGATACGCAGTATTTT.

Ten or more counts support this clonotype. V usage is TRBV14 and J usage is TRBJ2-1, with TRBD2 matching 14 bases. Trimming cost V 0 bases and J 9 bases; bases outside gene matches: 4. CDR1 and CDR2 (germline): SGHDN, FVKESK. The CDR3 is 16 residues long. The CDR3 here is CASSQDMGLAGVEQFF. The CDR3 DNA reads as TGTGCCAGCAGCCAAGATATGGGACTAGCGGGAGTTGAGCAGTTCTTC.

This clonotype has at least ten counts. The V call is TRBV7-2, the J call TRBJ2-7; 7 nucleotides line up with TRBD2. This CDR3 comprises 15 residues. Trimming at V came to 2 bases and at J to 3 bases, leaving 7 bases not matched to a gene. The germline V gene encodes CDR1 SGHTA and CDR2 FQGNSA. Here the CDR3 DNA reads TGTGCCAGCAGCTTACCACAGCGGGATAACTACGAGCAGTACTTC. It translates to CASSLPQRDNYEQYF.

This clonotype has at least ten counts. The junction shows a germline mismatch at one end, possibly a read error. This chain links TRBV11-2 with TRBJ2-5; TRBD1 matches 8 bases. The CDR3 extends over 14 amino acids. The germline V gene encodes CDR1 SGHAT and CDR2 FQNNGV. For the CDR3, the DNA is TGTGTCAGCAGCTTAGGACAGGGACGAGAGACCCAGTACTTC. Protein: CVSSLGQGRETQYF. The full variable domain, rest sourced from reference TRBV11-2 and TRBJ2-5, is EAGVAQSPRYKIIEKRQSVAFWCNPISGHATLYWYQQILGQGPKLLIQFQNNGVVDDSQLPKDRFSAERLKGVDSTLKIQPAKLEDSAVYLCVSSLGQGRETQYFGPGTRLLVL.

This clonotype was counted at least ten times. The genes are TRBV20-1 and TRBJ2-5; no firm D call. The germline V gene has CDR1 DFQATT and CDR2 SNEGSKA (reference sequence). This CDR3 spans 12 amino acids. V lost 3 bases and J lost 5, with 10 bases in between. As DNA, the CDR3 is TGCAGTGCTAGCCCTCTGCGGGAGACCCAGTACTTC. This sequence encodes CSASPLRETQYF.

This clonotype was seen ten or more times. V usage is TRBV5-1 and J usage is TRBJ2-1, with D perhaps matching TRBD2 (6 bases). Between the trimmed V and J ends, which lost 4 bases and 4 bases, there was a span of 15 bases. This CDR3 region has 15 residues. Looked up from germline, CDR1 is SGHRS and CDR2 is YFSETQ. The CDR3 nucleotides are TGCGCCAGCAGCGCGGAGGGACGGAGTTACAATGAGCAGTTCTTC. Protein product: CASSAEGRSYNEQFF. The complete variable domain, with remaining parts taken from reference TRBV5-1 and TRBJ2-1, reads KAGVTQTPRYLIKTRGQQVTLSCSPISGHRSVSWYQQTPGQGLQFLFEYFSETQRNKGNFPGRFSGRQFSNSRSEMNVSTLELGDSALYLCASSAEGRSYNEQFFGPGTRLTVL.

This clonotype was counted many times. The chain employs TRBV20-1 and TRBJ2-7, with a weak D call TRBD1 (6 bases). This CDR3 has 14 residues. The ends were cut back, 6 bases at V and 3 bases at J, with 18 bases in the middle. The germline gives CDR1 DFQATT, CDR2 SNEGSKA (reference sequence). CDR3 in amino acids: CSATDSQLNYEQYF. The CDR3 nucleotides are TGCAGTGCCACGGACAGCCAACTTAACTACGAGCAGTACTTC.

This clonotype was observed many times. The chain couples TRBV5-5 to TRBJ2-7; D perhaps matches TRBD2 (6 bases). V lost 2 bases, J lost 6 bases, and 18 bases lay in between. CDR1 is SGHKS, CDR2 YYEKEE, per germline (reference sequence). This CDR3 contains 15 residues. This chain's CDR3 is CASSFRLATAGEQYF. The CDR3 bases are TGTGCCAGCAGCTTCAGGCTAGCGACGGCAGGCGAGCAGTACTTC.

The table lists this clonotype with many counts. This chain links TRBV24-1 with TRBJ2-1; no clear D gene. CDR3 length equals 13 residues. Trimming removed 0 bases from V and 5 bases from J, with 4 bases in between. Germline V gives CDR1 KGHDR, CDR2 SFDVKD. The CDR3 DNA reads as TGTGCCACCAGTGATTTGTGGAACAATGAGCAGTTCTTC. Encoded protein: CATSDLWNNEQFF.

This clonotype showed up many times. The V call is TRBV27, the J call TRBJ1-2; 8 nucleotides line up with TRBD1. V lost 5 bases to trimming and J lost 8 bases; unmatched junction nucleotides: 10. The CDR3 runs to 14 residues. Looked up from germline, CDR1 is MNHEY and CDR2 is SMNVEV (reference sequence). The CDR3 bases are TGTGCCAGCAGTCCGGGGACAGGTTTGGAAGGCTACACCTTC. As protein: CASSPGTGLEGYTF.

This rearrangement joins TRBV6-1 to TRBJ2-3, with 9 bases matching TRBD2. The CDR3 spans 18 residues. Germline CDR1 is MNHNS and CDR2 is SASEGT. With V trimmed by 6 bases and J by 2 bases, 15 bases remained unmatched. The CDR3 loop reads CASRVSVGSGSFTDTQYF. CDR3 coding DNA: TGTGCCAGCAGGGTTTCTGTGGGTAGCGGGAGTTTCACAGATACGCAGTATTTT.

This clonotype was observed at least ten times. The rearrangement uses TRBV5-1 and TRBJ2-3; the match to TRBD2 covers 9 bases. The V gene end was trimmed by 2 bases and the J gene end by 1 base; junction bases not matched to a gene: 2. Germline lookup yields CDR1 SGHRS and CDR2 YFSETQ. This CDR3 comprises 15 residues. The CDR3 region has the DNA TGCGCCAGCAGCTTTTGGACTAGCGGCACAGATACGCAGTATTTT. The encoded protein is CASSFWTSGTDTQYF.

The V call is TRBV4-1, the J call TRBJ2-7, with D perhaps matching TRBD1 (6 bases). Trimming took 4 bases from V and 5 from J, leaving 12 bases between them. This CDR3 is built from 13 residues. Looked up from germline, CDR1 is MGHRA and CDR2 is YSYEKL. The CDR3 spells CASSRISGDEQYF. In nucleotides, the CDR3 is TGCGCCAGCAGCCGGATCTCAGGGGACGAGCAGTACTTC.

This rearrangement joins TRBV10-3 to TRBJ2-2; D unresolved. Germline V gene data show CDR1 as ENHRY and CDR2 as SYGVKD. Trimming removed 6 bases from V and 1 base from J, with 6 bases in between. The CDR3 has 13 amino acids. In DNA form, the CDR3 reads TGTGCCATCAGAGGCAGGAACACCGGGGAGCTGTTTTTT. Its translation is CAIRGRNTGELFF.

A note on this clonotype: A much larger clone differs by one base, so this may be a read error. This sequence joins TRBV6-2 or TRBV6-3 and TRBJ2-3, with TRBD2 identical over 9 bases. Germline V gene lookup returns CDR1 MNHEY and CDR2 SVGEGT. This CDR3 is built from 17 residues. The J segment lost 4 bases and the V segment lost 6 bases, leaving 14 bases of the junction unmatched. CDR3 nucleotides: TGTGCCAGCAGCCCACTTCCTAGCGGGACTCAGTCAGATACGCAGTATTTT. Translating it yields CASSPLPSGTQSDTQYF.

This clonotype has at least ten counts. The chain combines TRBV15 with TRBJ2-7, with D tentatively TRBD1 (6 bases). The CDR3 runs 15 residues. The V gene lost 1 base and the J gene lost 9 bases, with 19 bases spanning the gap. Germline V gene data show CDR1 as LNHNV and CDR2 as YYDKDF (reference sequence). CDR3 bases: TGTGCCACCAGCAGAGGTTGGGACACCACGTTGGGGCAGTACTTC. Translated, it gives CATSRGWDTTLGQYF.

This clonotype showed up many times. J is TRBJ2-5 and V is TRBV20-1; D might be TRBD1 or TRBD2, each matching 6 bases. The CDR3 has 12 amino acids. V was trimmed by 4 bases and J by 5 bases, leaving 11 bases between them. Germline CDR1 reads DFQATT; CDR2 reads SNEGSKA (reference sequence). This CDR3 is CSATGGRETQYF. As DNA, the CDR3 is TGCAGTGCTACCGGGGGCCGGGAGACCCAGTACTTC.